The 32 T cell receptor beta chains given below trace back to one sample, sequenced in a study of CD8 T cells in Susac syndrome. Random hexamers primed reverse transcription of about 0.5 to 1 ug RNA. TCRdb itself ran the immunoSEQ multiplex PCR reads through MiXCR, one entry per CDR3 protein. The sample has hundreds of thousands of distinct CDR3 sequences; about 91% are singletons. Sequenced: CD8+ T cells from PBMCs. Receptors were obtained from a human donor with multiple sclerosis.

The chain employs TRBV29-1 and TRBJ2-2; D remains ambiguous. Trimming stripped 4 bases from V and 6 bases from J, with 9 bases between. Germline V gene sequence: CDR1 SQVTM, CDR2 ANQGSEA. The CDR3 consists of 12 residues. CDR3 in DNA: TGCAGCGTTGCCCCGACCGCCGGGGAGCTGTTTTTT. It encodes CSVAPTAGELFF.

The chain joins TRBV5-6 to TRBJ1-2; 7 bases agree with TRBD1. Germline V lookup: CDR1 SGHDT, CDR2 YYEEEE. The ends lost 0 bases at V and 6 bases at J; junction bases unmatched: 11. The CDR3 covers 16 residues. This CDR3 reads CASSLAPAGGGDGYTF. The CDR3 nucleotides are TGTGCCAGCAGCTTGGCGCCCGCCGGAGGGGGCGATGGCTACACCTTC. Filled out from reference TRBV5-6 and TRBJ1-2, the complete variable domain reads DAGVTQSPTHLIKTRGQQVTLRCSPKSGHDTVSWYQQALGQGPQFIFQYYEEEERQRGNFPDRFSGHQFPNYSSELNVNALLLGDSALYLCASSLAPAGGGDGYTFGSGTRLTVV.

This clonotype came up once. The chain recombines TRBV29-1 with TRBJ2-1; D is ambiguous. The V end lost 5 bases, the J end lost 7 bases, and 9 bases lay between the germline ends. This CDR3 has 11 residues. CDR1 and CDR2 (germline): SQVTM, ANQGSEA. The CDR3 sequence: CSVTDSNEQFF. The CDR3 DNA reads TGCAGCGTTACAGACTCGAATGAGCAGTTCTTC.

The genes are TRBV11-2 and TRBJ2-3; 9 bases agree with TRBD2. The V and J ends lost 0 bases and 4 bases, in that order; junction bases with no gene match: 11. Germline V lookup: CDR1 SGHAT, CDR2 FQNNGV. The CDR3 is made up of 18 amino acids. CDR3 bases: TGTGCCAGCAGCTTAGACTGGGCTAGCGGGGTTGACGCAGATACGCAGTATTTT. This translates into CASSLDWASGVDADTQYF.

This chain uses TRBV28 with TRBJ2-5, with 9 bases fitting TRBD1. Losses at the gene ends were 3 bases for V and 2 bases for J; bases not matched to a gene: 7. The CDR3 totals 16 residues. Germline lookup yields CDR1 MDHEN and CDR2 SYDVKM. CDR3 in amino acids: CASSFPGTGQQETQYF. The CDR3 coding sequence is TGTGCCAGCAGTTTCCCCGGGACAGGGCAACAAGAGACCCAGTACTTC.

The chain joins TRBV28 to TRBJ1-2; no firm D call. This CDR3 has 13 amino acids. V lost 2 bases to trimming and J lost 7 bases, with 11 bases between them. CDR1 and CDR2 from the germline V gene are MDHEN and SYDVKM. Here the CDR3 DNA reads TGTGCCAGCAGTTTAGGTGGGGAACCTGGCTACACCTTC. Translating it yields CASSLGGEPGYTF.

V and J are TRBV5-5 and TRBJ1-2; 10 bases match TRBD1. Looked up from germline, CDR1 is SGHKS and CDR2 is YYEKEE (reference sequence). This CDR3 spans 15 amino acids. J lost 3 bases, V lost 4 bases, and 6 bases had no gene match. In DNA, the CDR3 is TGTGCCAGCAGCGGAACCGGGACAGGGGACTATGGCTACACCTTC. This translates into CASSGTGTGDYGYTF.

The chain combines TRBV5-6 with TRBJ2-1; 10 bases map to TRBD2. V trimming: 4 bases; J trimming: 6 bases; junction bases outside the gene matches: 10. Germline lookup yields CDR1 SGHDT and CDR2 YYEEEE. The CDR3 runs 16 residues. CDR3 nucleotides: TGTGCCAGCAGCCTACTTCTAGCGGGAGAGGGCAATGAGCAGTTCTTC. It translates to CASSLLLAGEGNEQFF. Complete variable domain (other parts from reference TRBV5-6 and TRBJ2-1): DAGVTQSPTHLIKTRGQQVTLRCSPKSGHDTVSWYQQALGQGPQFIFQYYEEEERQRGNFPDRFSGHQFPNYSSELNVNALLLGDSALYLCASSLLLAGEGNEQFFGPGTRLTVL.

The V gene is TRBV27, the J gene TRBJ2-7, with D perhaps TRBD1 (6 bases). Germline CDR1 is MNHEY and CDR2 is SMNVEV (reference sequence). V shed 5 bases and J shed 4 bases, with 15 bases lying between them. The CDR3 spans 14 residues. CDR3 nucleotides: TGTGCCAGCAGTCCGACAGGAATTCAGTACGAGCAGTACTTC. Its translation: CASSPTGIQYEQYF.

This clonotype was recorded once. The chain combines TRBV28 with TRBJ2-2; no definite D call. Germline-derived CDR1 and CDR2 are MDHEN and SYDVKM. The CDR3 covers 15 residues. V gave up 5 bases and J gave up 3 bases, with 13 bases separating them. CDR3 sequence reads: CASSLPRAHTGELFF. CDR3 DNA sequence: TGTGCCAGCAGTCTGCCCCGAGCGCACACCGGGGAGCTGTTTTTT.

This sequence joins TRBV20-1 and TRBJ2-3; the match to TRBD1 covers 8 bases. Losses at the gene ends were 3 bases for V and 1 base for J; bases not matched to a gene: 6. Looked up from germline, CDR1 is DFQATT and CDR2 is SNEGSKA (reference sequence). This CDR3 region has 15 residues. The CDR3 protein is CSARDRDIGTDTQYF. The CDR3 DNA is TGCAGTGCTAGGGACAGGGACATCGGCACAGATACGCAGTATTTT.

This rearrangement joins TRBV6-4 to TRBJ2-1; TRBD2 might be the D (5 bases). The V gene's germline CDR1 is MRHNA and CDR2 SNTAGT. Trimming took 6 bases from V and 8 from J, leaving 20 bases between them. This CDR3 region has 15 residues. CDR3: CASSAGPDNGDEQFF. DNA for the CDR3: TGTGCCAGCAGCGCCGGACCCGACAACGGGGATGAGCAGTTCTTC.

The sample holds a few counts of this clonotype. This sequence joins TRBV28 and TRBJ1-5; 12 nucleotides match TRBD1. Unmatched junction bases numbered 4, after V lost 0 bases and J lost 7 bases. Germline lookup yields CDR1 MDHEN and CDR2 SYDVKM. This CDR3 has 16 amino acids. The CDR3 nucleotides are TGTGCCAGCAGTTTATGGGGACAGGGGGCGAACCAGCCCCAGCATTTT. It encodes CASSLWGQGANQPQHF.

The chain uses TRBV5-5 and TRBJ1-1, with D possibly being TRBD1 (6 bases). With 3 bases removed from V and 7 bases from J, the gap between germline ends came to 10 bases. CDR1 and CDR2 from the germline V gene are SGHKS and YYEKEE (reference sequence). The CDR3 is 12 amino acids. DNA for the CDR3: TGTGCCAGCAGCTGGGGGACAAATGAAGCTTTCTTT. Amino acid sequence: CASSWGTNEAFF.

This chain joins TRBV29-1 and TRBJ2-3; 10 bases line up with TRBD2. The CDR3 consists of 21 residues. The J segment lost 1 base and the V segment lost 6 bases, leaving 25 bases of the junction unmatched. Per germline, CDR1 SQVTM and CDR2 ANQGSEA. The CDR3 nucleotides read TGCAGCGTGACGACGGGGGTAGTAGCGGGAGGATTACCTGGAGGCACAGATACGCAGTATTTT. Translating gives CSVTTGVVAGGLPGGTDTQYF.

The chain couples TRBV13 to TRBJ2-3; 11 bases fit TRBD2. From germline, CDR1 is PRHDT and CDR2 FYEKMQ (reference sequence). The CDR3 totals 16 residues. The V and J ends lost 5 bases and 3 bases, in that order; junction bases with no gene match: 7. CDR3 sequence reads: CASSVAPSGGTDTQYF. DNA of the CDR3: TGTGCCAGCAGCGTAGCCCCTAGCGGGGGGACAGATACGCAGTATTTT. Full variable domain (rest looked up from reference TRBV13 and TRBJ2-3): AAGVIQSPRHLIKEKRETATLKCYPIPRHDTVYWYQQGPGQDPQFLISFYEKMQSDKGSIPDRFSAQQFSDYHSELNMSSLELGDSALYFCASSVAPSGGTDTQYFGPGTRLTVL.

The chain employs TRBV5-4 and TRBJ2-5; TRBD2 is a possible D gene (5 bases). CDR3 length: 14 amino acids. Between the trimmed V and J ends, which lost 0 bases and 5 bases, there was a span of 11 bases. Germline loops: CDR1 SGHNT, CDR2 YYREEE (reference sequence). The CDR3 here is CASSLVLAWETQYF. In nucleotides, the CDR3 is TGTGCCAGCAGCTTGGTCCTAGCTTGGGAGACCCAGTACTTC.

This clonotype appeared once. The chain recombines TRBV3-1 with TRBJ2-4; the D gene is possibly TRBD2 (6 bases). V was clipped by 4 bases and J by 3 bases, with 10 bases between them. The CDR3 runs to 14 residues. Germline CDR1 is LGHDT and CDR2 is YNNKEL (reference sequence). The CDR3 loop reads CASSLGLSKNIQYF. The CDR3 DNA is TGTGCCAGCAGCCTGGGACTCAGCAAAAACATTCAGTACTTC.

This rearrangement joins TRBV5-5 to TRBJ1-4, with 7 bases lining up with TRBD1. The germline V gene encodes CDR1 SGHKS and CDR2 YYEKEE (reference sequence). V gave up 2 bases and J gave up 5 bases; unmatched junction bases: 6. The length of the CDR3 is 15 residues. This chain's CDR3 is CASSFLGTANEKLFF. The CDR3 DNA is TGTGCCAGCAGCTTTCTAGGGACAGCGAATGAAAAACTGTTTTTT.

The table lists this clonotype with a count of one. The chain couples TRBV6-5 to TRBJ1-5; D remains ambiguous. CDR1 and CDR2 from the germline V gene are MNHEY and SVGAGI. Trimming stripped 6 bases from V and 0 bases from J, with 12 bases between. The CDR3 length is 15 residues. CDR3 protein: CASREQSSSNQPQHF. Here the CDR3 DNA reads TGTGCCAGCAGGGAACAGTCGAGTAGCAATCAGCCCCAGCATTTT.

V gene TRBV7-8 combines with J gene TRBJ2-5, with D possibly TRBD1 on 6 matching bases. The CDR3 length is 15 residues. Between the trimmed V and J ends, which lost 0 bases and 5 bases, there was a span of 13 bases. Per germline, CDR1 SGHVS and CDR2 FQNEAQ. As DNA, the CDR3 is TGTGCCAGCAGCTTAGCGCACAGGGTGCGGGAGACCCAGTACTTC. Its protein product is CASSLAHRVRETQYF.

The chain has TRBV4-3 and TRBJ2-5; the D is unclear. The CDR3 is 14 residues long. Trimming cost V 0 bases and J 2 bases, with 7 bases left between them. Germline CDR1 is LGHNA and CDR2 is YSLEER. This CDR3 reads CASSQELRQETQYF. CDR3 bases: TGCGCCAGCAGCCAAGAGCTTCGGCAAGAGACCCAGTACTTC.

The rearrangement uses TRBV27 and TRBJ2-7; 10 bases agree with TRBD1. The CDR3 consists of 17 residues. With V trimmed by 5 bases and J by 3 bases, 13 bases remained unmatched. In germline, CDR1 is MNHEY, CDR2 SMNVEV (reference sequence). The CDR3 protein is CASSPRDRGGIYYEQYF. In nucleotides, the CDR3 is TGTGCCAGCAGTCCTCGGGACAGGGGAGGTATCTACTACGAGCAGTACTTC.

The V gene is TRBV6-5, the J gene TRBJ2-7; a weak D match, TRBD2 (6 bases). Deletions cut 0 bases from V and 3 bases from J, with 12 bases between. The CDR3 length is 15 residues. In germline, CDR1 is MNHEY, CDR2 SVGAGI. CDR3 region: CASSYSDYEGYEQYF. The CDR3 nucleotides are TGTGCCAGCAGTTACTCGGACTATGAAGGCTACGAGCAGTACTTC.

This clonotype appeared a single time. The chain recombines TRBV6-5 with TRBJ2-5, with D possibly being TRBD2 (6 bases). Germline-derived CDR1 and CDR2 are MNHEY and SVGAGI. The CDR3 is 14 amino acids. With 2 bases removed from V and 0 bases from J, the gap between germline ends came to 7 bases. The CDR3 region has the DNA TGTGCCAGCAGTTACGCGGGGAACCAAGAGACCCAGTACTTC. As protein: CASSYAGNQETQYF.

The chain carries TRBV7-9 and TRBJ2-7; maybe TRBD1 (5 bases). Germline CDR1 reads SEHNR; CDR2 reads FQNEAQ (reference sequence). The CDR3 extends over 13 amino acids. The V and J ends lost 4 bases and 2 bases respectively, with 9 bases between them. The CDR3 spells CASSWEGAYEQYF. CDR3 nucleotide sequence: TGTGCCAGCAGCTGGGAAGGGGCCTACGAGCAGTACTTC.

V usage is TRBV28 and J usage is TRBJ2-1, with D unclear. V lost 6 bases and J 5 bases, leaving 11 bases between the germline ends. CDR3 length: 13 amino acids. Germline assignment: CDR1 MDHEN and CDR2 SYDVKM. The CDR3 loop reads CASSTGTDNEQFF. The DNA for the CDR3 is TGTGCCAGCAGCACCGGAACAGACAATGAGCAGTTCTTC. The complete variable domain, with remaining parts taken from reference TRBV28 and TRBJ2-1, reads DVKVTQSSRYLVKRTGEKVFLECVQDMDHENMFWYRQDPGLGLRLIYFSYDVKMKEKGDIPEGYSVSREKKERFSLILESASTNQTSMYLCASSTGTDNEQFFGPGTRLTVL.

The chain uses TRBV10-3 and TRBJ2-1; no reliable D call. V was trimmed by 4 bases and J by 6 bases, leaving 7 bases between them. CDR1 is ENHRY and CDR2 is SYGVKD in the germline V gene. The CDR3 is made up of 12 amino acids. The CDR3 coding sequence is TGTGCCATCAGTGGCAACCTCAATGAGCAGTTCTTC. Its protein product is CAISGNLNEQFF.

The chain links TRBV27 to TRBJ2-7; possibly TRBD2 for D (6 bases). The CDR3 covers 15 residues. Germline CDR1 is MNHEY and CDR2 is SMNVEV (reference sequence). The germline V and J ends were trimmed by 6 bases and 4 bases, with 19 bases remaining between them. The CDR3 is CASSWGAGGGYEQYF. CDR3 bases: TGTGCCAGCAGCTGGGGAGCAGGAGGAGGGTACGAGCAGTACTTC.

The DNA of the CDR3 is TGCAGCGTTACTAGGCCAGAGCAGTTCTTC. As protein: CSVTRPEQFF. The chain couples TRBV29-1 to TRBJ2-1, with D perhaps TRBD2 (5 bases). The CDR3 runs to 10 residues. Trimming left V 5 bases short and J 10 bases short, with 9 bases between. Germline V lookup: CDR1 SQVTM, CDR2 ANQGSEA.

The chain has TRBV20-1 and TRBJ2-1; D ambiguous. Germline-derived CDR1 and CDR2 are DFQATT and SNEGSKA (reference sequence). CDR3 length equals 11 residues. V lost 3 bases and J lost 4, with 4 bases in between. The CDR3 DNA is TGCAGTGCTAGGAGATACAATGAGCAGTTCTTC. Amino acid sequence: CSARRYNEQFF.

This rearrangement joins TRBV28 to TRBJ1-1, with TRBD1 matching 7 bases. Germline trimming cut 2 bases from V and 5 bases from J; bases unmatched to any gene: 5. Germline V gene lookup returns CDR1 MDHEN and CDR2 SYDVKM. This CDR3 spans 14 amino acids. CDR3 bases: TGTGCCAGCAGTTTAGAGGGGGCGCGTACTGAAGCTTTCTTT. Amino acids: CASSLEGARTEAFF.